This T cell receptor beta chain was recorded in a study of shared clonotypes between healthy human individuals. Study-level findings and limits: Clonotype sharing levels among donors were expected to vary with sequencing depth.

Splitting of CD4+ cells produced CD45RA+ naive and CD45RA-negative memory subsets. To note about this clone: Its antigen is unidentified.

The CDR3 loop spans 20 amino acids. The trim removed 6 bases at V and 2 bases at J, leaving 21 bases unmatched. Germline lookup yields CDR1 MDHEN and CDR2 SYDVKM. Each subset's genomic DNA was shared equally among a number of immunoSEQ plates. Only in-frame clones appear in the TCRdb table, and some are missing; sequencing was by immunoSEQ multiplex PCR. The sample lists around 990,000 clones; roughly 77% were seen once. The origin of this receptor is a man between 18 and 29 years old in good health. Some clones in this sample may be carry-over from other donors' samples. The chain uses TRBV28 and TRBJ2-3; 9 positions match TRBD1. Sequenced sample: memory CD4+ T cells from PBMCs. Subset defined: CD45RA-negative fraction. Here the CDR3 DNA reads TGTGCCAGCAGCGATCTCTACCACAATGGGACAGGGTCCCTCACAGATACGCAGTATTTT. Protein sequence: CASSDLYHNGTGSLTDTQYF.